The count of the clone carrying this T cell receptor (beta chain) is one. Profiled with immunoSEQ multiplex PCR; TCRdb holds only in-frame clones, not every one. The repertoire has over 100,000 clones, 81% of them found once; the top ten carry around 9.3%. This sample was included in a study of blood T cell repertoires in COVID-19. CDR3 size: 17 residues. Germline CDR1 MDHEN, CDR2 SYDVKM. Trimming pared 6 bases from V and 4 bases from J, leaving 19 bases between. V and J are TRBV28 and TRBJ2-6; possible D gene TRBD1, 5 bases. This TCR derives from a human donor in a cohort sampled during active COVID-19. Sequencing was performed on peripheral blood. The CDR3 DNA reads as TGTGCCAGCAGACCCGACAGAAGTCATACCGGGGCCAACGTCCTGACTTTC. Protein: CASRPDRSHTGANVLTF. Supplemented by reference TRBV28 and TRBJ2-6, the full variable domain reads DVKVTQSSRYLVKRTGEKVFLECVQDMDHENMFWYRQDPGLGLRLIYFSYDVKMKEKGDIPEGYSVSREKKERFSLILESASTNQTSMYLCASRPDRSHTGANVLTFGAGSRLTVL.